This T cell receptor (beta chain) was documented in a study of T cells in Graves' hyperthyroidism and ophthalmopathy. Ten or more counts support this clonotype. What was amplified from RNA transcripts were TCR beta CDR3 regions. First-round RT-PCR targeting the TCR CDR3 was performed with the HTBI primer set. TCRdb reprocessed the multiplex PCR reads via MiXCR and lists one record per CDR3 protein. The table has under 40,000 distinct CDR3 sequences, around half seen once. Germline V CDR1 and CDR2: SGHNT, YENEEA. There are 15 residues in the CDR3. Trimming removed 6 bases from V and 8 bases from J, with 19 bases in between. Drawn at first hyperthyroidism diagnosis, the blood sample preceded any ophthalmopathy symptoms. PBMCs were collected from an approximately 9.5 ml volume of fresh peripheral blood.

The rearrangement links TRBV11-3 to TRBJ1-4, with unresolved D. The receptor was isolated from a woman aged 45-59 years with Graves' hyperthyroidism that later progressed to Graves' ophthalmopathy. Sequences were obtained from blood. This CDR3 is CASSTFKVGEEKLFF. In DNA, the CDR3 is TGTGCCAGCAGTACCTTCAAGGTGGGAGAAGAAAAACTGTTTTTT.